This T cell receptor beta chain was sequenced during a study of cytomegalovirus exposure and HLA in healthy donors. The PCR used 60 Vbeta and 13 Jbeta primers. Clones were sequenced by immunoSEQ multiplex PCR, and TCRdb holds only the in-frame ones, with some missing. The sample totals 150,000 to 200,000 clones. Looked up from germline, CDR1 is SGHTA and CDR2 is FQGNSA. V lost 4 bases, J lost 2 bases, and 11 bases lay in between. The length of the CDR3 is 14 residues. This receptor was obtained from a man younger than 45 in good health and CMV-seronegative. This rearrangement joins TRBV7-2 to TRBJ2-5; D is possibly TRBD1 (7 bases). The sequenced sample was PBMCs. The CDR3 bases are TGTGCCAGCAGCTCAGGGGGGTTGCAAGAGACCCAGTACTTC. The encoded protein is CASSSGGLQETQYF.